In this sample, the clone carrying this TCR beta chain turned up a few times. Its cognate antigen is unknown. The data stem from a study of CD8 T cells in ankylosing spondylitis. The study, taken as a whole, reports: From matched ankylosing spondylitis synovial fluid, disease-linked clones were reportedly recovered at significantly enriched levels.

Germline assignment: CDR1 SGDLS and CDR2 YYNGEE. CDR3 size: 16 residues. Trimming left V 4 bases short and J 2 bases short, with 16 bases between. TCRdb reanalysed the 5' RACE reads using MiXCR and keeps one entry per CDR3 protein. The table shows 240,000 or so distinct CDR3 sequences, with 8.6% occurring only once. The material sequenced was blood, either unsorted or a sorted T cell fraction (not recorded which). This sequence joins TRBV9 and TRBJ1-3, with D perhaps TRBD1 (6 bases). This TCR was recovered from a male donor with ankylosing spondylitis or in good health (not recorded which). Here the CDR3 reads CASSPRQEPPGNTIYF. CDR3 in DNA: TGTGCCAGCAGCCCCCGACAGGAACCCCCTGGAAACACCATATATTTT.